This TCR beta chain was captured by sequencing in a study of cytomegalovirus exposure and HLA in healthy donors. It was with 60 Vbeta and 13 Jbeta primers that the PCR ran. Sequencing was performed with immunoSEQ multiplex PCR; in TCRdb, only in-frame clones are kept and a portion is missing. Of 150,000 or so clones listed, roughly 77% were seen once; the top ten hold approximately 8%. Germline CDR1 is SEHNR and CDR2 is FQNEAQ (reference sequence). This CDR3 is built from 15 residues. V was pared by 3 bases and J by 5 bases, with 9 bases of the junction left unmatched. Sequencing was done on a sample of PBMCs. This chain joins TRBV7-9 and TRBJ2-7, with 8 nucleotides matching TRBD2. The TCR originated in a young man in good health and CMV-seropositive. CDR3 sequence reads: CASSFGSGGPHEQYF. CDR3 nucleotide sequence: TGTGCCAGCAGCTTTGGGTCGGGAGGGCCTCACGAGCAGTACTTC.